This entry concerns a single T cell receptor (beta chain). The sample belongs to a study of blood T cell repertoires in COVID-19. Study at large: The United States, Italy and Spain were the sources of the acute and convalescent COVID-19 samples. Nucleic acid was either cDNA or gDNA, and it came from T cells, B-cell-depleted T cells, or PBMCs.

The CDR3 consists of 14 residues. J gave up 8 bases and V 10 bases, and 16 bases lay outside the gene matches. Germline CDR1 reads SNHLY; CDR2 reads FYNNEI. Authors' analysis steps: Estimated nucleated cell counts came from reference gene primer amplification. Profiling relied on immunoSEQ multiplex PCR, and the TCRdb table lists in-frame clones only, not all of them. That table supplies the V and J calls and clone size; D and trimming were determined from the DNA. The data show 90,000 to 110,000 clones, over 75% seen once. The source is a woman between 50 and 59 years old with acute or convalescent COVID-19. The sample consisted of peripheral blood. This rearrangement joins TRBV2 to TRBJ1-2, with TRBD1 matching over 7 bases. CDR3: CATVRERTGRGYTF. The CDR3 coding sequence is TGTGCCACCGTTCGTGAAAGGACAGGAAGGGGCTACACCTTC.